This T cell receptor (beta chain) stems from a study of identical twins (dated by TCRdb to about 2016). Background on the whole study: TCR alpha and beta repertoires from monozygotic twins, unrelated adults of various ages and cord blood were deep-sequenced to test whether fetal clonotypes persist. Replicate twin experiments were performed at different times using different library preparation protocols to rule out contamination. Study-level results and caveats: Recombination models systematically underestimated out-of-frame TCR alpha sharing in monozygotic twins but agreed with sharing between unrelated individuals. The excess sharing between twins in beta out-of-frame sequences was weaker because fewer shared sequences reduced the signal-to-noise ratio. Conclusions relied on cross-sectional statistical analysis, since the same donors could not be followed over many years. Zero-insertion analyses could be partly confounded by invariant T cells such as MAIT and iNKT, though diverse VJ usage argued against such confounding for most clonotypes. Out-of-frame TCR alpha sequences shared between twins showed an excess of low generation-probability sequences compared with coincidental sharing between unrelated individuals. Abundant cord blood beta clonotypes had fewer insertions, young adult naive repertoires showed a similar but weaker trend, and memory repertoires showed no such trend.

Library method: 5' RACE. The sequencer listed for this sample is Illumina HiSeq 2000. A universal primer binding site was added through template switching, and the final cDNA carried a unique molecular identifier so that TCR cDNA molecules could be counted accurately. Specific primers in the conserved constant-segment region were used to synthesize first-strand cDNA for the TCR alpha and beta chains. To control for contamination, each cDNA library was double barcoded with a SMART-Mk sample barcode plus Illumina barcodes. TruSeq adapter sequences and Illumina sample barcodes were added in two successive PCR steps. The Illumina HiSeq platform was used with custom primers to sequence TCR alpha and beta cDNA libraries. In the paper's pipeline: Raw reads were processed with MiGEC to extract unique molecular identifiers, and MiXCR was used to determine CDR3 positions. For each individual, recombination models were inferred using an EM algorithm with the repgenHMM and IGoR tools. Shared clonotypes were analyzed with the tcR package in R, and sharing was normalized by the product of cloneset sizes. Out-of-frame nonproductive sequences were analyzed to study raw recombination free of thymic and clonal selection effects. TCRdb applied fastp at Q25 and MiXCR to the public reads, then kept only in-frame beta chains. Merged by CDR3 protein, the rows form single entries marked with the most common genes and DNA. For this entry, the V and J calls and clone size follow TCRdb and not the study's own pipeline. Across this sample there are 350,000 or so distinct CDR3 sequences, with 9% to 15% seen only once. The top ten clones comprise 7.2% of the sample.

Every donor in the study was a healthy Caucasian. Three pairs of female monozygotic twins, all aged about 18 to 30 years, made up the twin cohort. Positive isolation kits from Invitrogen were used to isolate the CD4+ and CD8+ T cell populations. The CDR3, from cysteine to phenylalanine, totals 17 residues. The entry retains the CDR3 DNA only, 51 bases that are in frame from base 1. Concerning this clonotype itself: This receptor's antigen is unknown. Base qualities are not provided; no much larger clone lies one nucleotide away.

The sample was also linked to a second study, of yellow fever vaccine responses in identical twins. The second investigation adds: According to the authors, the vaccine-induced T cell response in identical twins seemed to be partly convergent and partly specific to each individual. In identical twins, the study followed T cell clones that responded to the vaccine with precision.

The receptor was isolated from a woman aged 18 to 35 in good health. The sequenced sample consisted of CD8+ T cells sorted from blood. The chain couples TRBV21-1 to TRBJ2-5; no DNA check was done on the table's D call, TRBD1. TRBV21-1 is tagged as a pseudogene. The CDR3 is CASSEKRVGGGPETQYF. The nucleotides read TGTGCCAGCAGCGAAAAGAGGGTGGGGGGGGGCCCAGAGACCCAGTACTTC.